One T cell receptor (beta chain) is described in this entry. Its specificity is not known. Trimming removed 4 bases from V and 0 bases from J; junction bases left unmatched: 7. The CDR3 is 16 amino acids. Germline V CDR1 and CDR2: SGHAT, FQNNGV. The data derive from a study of cytomegalovirus exposure and HLA in healthy donors. Overall study findings and caveats: In an earlier analysis, about 87% or about 30%: the productive usage of most TCR beta V segments. Reports state that TCR beta sequences accurately predicted most subjects' HLA-A and HLA-B alleles.

The PCR made use of 60 Vbeta and 13 Jbeta primers. The repertoire was sequenced with immunoSEQ multiplex PCR; TCRdb's copy has only in-frame clones and lacks some. The sample has around 170,000 clones; about 85% are singletons. The sequence derives from a girl aged 5-17 years in good health and CMV-seropositive. The sequenced sample was PBMCs. The chain links TRBV11-2 to TRBJ1-1; TRBD1 agrees at 8 bases. The CDR3 region has the DNA TGTGCCAGCAGCTACCGACAGGGGCTTATGAACACTGAAGCTTTCTTT. The encoded protein is CASSYRQGLMNTEAFF.